This T cell receptor (beta chain) appears in the sequencing data of a study of T-cell memory formation after mild COVID-19. Overall study context: Across donors, TCR clusters were largely donor specific. Study-level findings and limits: Of the contracting clones, CD4+ ones lay mainly in CM and EM, and CD8+ ones in EMRA. The finding that pre-infection memory included some responding clones suggested that cross-reactive memory joined.

The CDR3 has 13 residues. V was clipped by 3 bases and J by 9 bases; unmatched bases: 4. Germline values: CDR1 SGHRS, CDR2 YFSETQ. This clonotype was recorded a few times. Its matching antigen is unknown. TCRdb ran MiXCR on the 5' RACE reads and lists one entry per CDR3 protein. The sample shows fewer than 550,000 distinct CDR3 sequences, 20% of them seen only once. V gene TRBV5-1 combines with J gene TRBJ2-1; 9 bases align to TRBD2. Material: PBMCs or a T cell subset sorted from them (not recorded which). The source is an adult woman who had mild COVID-19 (a few samples of this study predate the infection). Cell type and time point are not known. The CDR3 loop is CASSWGTSTEQFF. CDR3 nucleotide sequence: TGCGCCAGCAGCTGGGGGACTAGCACTGAGCAGTTCTTC.